These 5 T cell receptor beta chains came from one sample sequenced in a study of shared clonotypes between healthy human individuals. Terminally differentiated effector memory CD45RA+ cells were left out of the naive CD8 fraction, which was CD45RO-negative and positively selected for CCR7. Libraries were prepared by immunoSEQ multiplex PCR; TCRdb keeps only in-frame clonotypes and omits some of them. The table includes about 580,000 clones, more than 95% detected once. The sequenced sample was naive CD8+ T cells sorted from blood. The receptor source for this set is a man aged 25 to 40 in good health.

This chain links TRBV11-1 with TRBJ1-1, with a tentative D call TRBD1 (5 bases). The CDR3 covers 17 residues. The V gene's germline CDR1 is SGHAT and CDR2 FQDESV (reference sequence). Trimming removed 5 bases from V and 11 bases from J, with 30 bases in between. This CDR3 reads CASSRRPGSGGSRFAFF. DNA for the CDR3: TGTGCCAGCAGCCGTCGACCCGGGTCGGGGGGTTCACGATTCGCTTTCTTT.

This sequence joins TRBV5-5 and TRBJ2-7, with D perhaps assigned TRBD1 or TRBD2 (5 bases each). The V end lost 4 bases, the J end lost 2 bases, and 16 bases lay between the germline ends. Germline values: CDR1 SGHKS, CDR2 YYEKEE (reference sequence). The CDR3 consists of 15 residues. CDR3 nucleotides: TGTGCCAGCAGCCTGTGGGACGGAGGTACCTACGAGCAGTACTTC. Residues: CASSLWDGGTYEQYF.

This chain joins TRBV10-2 and TRBJ1-1; TRBD1 is a possible D gene (6 bases). This CDR3 is 11 amino acids long. CDR1 and CDR2 (germline): WSHSY, SAAADI. V was cut by 8 bases and J by 7 bases, with 11 bases left in between. The CDR3 DNA reads as TGCGCCAGCGTGGGGGGCGGTGAAGCTTTCTTT. Encoded protein: CASVGGGEAFF.

The chain combines TRBV7-8 with TRBJ2-7, with TRBD2 as a possible D gene (5 bases). Germline assignment: CDR1 SGHVS and CDR2 FQNEAQ. The V gene lost 4 bases and the J gene lost 0 bases, with 10 bases spanning the gap. This CDR3 contains 14 residues. CDR3 nucleotides: TGTGCCAGCAGCTACTTCGGGGTCTCCTACGAGCAGTACTTC. It translates to CASSYFGVSYEQYF.

The CDR3 region is CASRNPIGSMNTEAFF. CDR3 DNA sequence: TGCGCCAGCAGAAACCCGATCGGCAGCATGAACACTGAAGCTTTCTTT. The chain couples TRBV4-1 to TRBJ1-1; D is unresolved. Trimming stripped 6 bases from V and 0 bases from J, with 17 bases between. Germline lookup yields CDR1 MGHRA and CDR2 YSYEKL. The CDR3 length is 16 residues.